These 13 T cell receptor beta chains were all obtained from the same sample, sequenced in a study of blood T cell repertoires in COVID-19. The method was immunoSEQ multiplex PCR; TCRdb's version includes in-frame clones alone and lacks a portion of them. The sample has about 110,000 clones, 85% seen once. Sequenced input: peripheral blood. The receptors were sampled from a human donor in a cohort sampled during active COVID-19.

This clone was seen just once. The chain couples TRBV2 to TRBJ1-2, with D unresolved. This CDR3 spans 15 amino acids. With 1 base removed from V and 5 bases from J, the gap between germline ends came to 14 bases. CDR1 is SNHLY and CDR2 is FYNNEI in the germline V gene. The CDR3 reads CASSEGQPGRYGYTF. Written as DNA, the CDR3 is TGTGCCAGCAGTGAAGGTCAACCGGGGAGATATGGCTACACCTTC.

The chain couples TRBV20-1 to TRBJ2-7; TRBD1 matches at 7 bases. The J segment lost 5 bases and the V segment lost 6 bases, leaving 10 bases of the junction unmatched. Germline lookup yields CDR1 DFQATT and CDR2 SNEGSKA (reference sequence). This CDR3 has 13 amino acids. The CDR3 DNA sequence: TGCAGTGCCAGTCGAGGGGGCAAGGACGAGCAGTACTTC. Its protein is CSASRGGKDEQYF.

In regard to this clone: The same CDR3 arises from other DNA sequences in this sample as well. CDR3 DNA sequence: TGTGCCATCAGTGAGTCGCGGGGGGCTGGAAACACCATATATTTT. This gives the protein CAISESRGAGNTIYF. The chain uses TRBV10-3 and TRBJ1-3; D may be TRBD1 (5 bases). This CDR3 spans 15 amino acids. CDR1 and CDR2 (germline): ENHRY, SYGVKD. Between the trimmed V and J ends, which lost 0 bases and 2 bases, there was a span of 8 bases.

The chain joins TRBV6-6 to TRBJ2-1; D call uncertain. CDR1 is MNHNY and CDR2 is SVGAGI in the germline V gene (reference sequence). Trimming took off 1 base at V and 13 bases at J, with 8 bases between the two ends. The CDR3 length is 11 residues. The CDR3 bases are TGTGCCAGCAGTTACTTCCAGGAACAGTTCTTC. Its protein product is CASSYFQEQFF.

The chain recombines TRBV2 with TRBJ1-1, with D possibly being TRBD1 (6 bases). This CDR3 region has 13 residues. The germline gives CDR1 SNHLY, CDR2 FYNNEI. The ends were cut back, 3 bases at V and 5 bases at J, with 10 bases in the middle. CDR3 amino acids: CASSDRGPTEAFF. The CDR3 DNA is TGTGCCAGCAGTGACAGGGGCCCAACTGAAGCTTTCTTT.

This chain connects TRBV24-1 to TRBJ1-2; D is perhaps TRBD1 (6 bases). Germline values: CDR1 KGHDR, CDR2 SFDVKD. The CDR3 sequence is 14 residues long. V was cut by 7 bases and J by 1 base, with 12 bases left in between. The CDR3 loop reads CATSPGQINYGYTF. In DNA form, the CDR3 reads TGTGCCACCAGCCCCGGACAGATTAACTATGGCTACACCTTC.

V is TRBV10-3 and J is TRBJ2-3; 11 nucleotides agree with TRBD2. V lost 6 bases, J lost 2 bases, and 4 bases stayed unmatched. Looked up from germline, CDR1 is ENHRY and CDR2 is SYGVKD. The CDR3 covers 15 residues. CDR3 amino acids: CAIRLAGGNTDTQYF. As DNA, the CDR3 is TGTGCCATCAGGCTAGCGGGGGGAAACACAGATACGCAGTATTTT.

The rearrangement uses TRBV30 and TRBJ2-7; tentative D call: TRBD2 (5 bases). This CDR3 spans 11 amino acids. V was shortened by 0 bases and J by 9 bases, with 9 bases between the two germline ends. In germline, CDR1 is GTSNPN, CDR2 SVGIG (reference sequence). CDR3 residues: CAWSVEDLQYF. DNA of the CDR3: TGTGCCTGGAGTGTGGAGGATCTGCAGTACTTC.

The gene calls are TRBV28 and TRBJ2-1; 9 bases map to TRBD2. The CDR3 runs to 16 residues. J was trimmed by 3 bases and V by 5 bases; bases with no gene match: 8. From germline, CDR1 is MDHEN and CDR2 SYDVKM. The CDR3 here is CASSQPGTSYYNEQFF. Written as DNA, the CDR3 is TGTGCCAGCAGTCAACCCGGGACTAGCTACTACAATGAGCAGTTCTTC.

The genes are TRBV11-2 and TRBJ2-3, with D perhaps matching TRBD2 (5 bases). Trimming pared 7 bases from V and 6 bases from J, leaving 17 bases between. The CDR3 covers 14 residues. Germline lookup yields CDR1 SGHAT and CDR2 FQNNGV. The CDR3 protein is CASTRAWESDTQYF. CDR3 nucleotides: TGTGCCAGCACTCGGGCATGGGAGAGTGATACGCAGTATTTT.

The chain combines TRBV7-2 with TRBJ2-7, with a tentative D call TRBD1 (5 bases). The CDR3 runs 15 residues. V was trimmed by 4 bases and J by 7 bases, leaving 20 bases between them. The germline CDR1 and CDR2 sequences are SGHTA and FQGNSA. CDR3 nucleotide sequence: TGTGCCAGCAGCTGGGGTTCGACAGTGACCGGGGAGCAGTACTTC. Protein sequence: CASSWGSTVTGEQYF.

This clone was counted only a few times. V is TRBV9 and J is TRBJ1-1; maybe TRBD1 (6 bases). The V gene's germline CDR1 is SGDLS and CDR2 YYNGEE. The length of the CDR3 is 17 residues. Trimming took off 3 bases at V and 0 bases at J, with 18 bases between the two ends. The CDR3 region has the DNA TGTGCCAGCAGCGCGTCGCCCGGACAGATCATGAACACTGAAGCTTTCTTT. It specifies CASSASPGQIMNTEAFF.

This sequence joins TRBV7-2 and TRBJ1-1; 7 bases match TRBD1. This CDR3 spans 15 amino acids. Germline CDR1 and CDR2: SGHTA and FQGNSA. The V gene end was trimmed by 5 bases and the J gene end by 4 bases; junction bases not matched to a gene: 10. Here the CDR3 DNA reads TGTGCCAGCAGCCCCGCACAGGGGCGTGTCACTGAAGCTTTCTTT. This gives the protein CASSPAQGRVTEAFF.